This T cell receptor beta chain was recovered during a study of T cells in Graves' hyperthyroidism and ophthalmopathy. Only a few counts were recorded for this clonotype. What it recognizes is unknown. Study-wide results and limits: The model made its ophthalmopathy prediction, and onset followed a median around six months later.

The study collected blood at first hyperthyroidism diagnosis, before any ophthalmopathy symptoms arose. Fresh peripheral blood, roughly 10 ml, was the source of the PBMCs. Deletions cut 3 bases from V and 3 bases from J, with 14 bases between. CDR1 is KGHSH, CDR2 LQKENI, per germline. The CDR3 has 16 amino acids. Amplification of TCR beta CDR3 regions was performed using RNA transcripts as template. RT-PCR in the first round (using the HTBI primer set) targeted the TCR CDR3. TCRdb re-called the multiplex PCR reads through MiXCR, storing one row per CDR3 protein. The table lists nearly 600,000 distinct CDR3 sequences, approximately 15% of them singletons.

The chain joins TRBV18 to TRBJ1-4; D may be TRBD1 (5 bases). Sequenced input: blood. This TCR derives from a woman younger than 45 with Graves' hyperthyroidism that later progressed to Graves' ophthalmopathy. CDR3 loop: CASSPDIGGANEKLFF. The DNA for the CDR3 is TGTGCCAGCTCACCGGACATTGGGGGAGCTAATGAAAAACTGTTTTTT.